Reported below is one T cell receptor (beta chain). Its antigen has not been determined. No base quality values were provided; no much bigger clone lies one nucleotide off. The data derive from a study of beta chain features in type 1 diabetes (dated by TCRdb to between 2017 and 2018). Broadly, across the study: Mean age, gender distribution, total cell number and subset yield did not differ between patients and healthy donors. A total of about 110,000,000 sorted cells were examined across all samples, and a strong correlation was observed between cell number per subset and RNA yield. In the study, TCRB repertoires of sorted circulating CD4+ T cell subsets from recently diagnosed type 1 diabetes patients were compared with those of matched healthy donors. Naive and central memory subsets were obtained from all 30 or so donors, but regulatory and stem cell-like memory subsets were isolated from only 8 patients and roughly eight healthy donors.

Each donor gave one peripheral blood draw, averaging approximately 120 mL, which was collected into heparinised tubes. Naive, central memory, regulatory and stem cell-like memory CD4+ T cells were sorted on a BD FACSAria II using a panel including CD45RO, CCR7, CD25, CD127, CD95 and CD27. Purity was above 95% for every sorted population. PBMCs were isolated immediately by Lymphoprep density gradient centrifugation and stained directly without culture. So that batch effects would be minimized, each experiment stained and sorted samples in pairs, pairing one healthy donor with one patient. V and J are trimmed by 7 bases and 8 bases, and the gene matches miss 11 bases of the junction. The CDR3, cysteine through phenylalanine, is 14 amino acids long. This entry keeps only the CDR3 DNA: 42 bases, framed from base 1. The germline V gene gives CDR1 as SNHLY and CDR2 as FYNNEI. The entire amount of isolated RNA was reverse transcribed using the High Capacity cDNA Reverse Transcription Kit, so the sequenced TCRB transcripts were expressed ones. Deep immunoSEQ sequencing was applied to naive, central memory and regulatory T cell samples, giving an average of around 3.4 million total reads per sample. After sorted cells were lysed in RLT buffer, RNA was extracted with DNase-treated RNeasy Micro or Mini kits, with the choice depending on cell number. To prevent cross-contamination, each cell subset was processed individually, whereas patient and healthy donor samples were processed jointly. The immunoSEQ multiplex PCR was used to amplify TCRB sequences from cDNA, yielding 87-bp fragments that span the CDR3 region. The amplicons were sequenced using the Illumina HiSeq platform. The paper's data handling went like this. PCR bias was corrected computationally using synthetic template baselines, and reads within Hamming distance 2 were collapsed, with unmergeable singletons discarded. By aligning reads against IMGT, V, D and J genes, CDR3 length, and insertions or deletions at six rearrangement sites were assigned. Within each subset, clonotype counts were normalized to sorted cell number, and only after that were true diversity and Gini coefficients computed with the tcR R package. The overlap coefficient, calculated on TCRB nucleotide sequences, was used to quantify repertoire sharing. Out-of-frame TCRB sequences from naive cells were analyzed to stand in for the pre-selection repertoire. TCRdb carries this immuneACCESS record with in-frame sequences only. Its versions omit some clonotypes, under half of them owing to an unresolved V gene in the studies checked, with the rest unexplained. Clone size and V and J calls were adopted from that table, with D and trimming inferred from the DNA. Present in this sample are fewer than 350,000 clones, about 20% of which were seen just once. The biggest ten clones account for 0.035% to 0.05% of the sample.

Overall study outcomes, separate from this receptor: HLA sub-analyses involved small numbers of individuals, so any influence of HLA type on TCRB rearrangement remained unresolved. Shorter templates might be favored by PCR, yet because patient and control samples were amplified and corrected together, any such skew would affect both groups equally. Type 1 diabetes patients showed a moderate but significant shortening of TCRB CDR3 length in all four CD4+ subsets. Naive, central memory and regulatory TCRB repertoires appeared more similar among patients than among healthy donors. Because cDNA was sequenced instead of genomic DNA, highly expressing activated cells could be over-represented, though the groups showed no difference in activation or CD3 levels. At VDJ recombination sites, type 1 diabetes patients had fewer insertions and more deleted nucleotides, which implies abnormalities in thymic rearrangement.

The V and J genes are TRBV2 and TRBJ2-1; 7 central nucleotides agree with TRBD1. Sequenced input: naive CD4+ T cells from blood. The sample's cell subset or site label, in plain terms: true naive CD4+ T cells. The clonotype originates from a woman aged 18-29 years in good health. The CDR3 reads CASKEQGTGDEQFF. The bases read TGTGCCAGCAAGGAACAGGGGACGGGCGATGAGCAGTTCTTC.